This T cell receptor beta chain stems from a study of CD8 T cells in ankylosing spondylitis. Overall study results and limits: Among TCR beta sequences, a motif of eight highly homologous variants appeared characteristic of ankylosing spondylitis blood. Disease-linked clones reportedly concentrated significantly in matched ankylosing spondylitis synovial fluid. Disease-linked clones proved CD8+ and comparatively uncommon in peripheral blood.

5'-RACE, quantitative and with molecular barcodes, yielded the TCR beta libraries. TCRdb called the 5' RACE reads again in MiXCR, with one record for every CDR3 protein. The sample yields approximately 350,000 distinct CDR3 sequences, roughly 20% seen once. This clonotype was seen once. Its antigen is unidentified. CDR1 and CDR2 (germline): LGHDT, YNNKEL (reference sequence). V was cut by 4 bases and J by 1 base, with 13 bases left in between. This CDR3 is 15 amino acids long. Sequenced sample: blood, either unsorted or a sorted T cell fraction (not recorded which). V gene TRBV3-1 combines with J gene TRBJ1-2; unclear D gene. The TCR comes from a male donor with ankylosing spondylitis or in good health (not recorded which). CDR3: CASSPGRVLNYGYTF. CDR3 DNA sequence: TGTGCCAGCAGCCCCGGACGGGTACTTAACTATGGCTACACCTTC. Supplemented by reference TRBV3-1 and TRBJ1-2, the full variable domain reads DTAVSQTPKYLVTQMGNDKSIKCEQNLGHDTMYWYKQDSKKFLKIMFSYNNKELIINETVPNRFSPKSPDKAHLNLHINSLELGDSAVYFCASSPGRVLNYGYTFGSGTRLTVV.